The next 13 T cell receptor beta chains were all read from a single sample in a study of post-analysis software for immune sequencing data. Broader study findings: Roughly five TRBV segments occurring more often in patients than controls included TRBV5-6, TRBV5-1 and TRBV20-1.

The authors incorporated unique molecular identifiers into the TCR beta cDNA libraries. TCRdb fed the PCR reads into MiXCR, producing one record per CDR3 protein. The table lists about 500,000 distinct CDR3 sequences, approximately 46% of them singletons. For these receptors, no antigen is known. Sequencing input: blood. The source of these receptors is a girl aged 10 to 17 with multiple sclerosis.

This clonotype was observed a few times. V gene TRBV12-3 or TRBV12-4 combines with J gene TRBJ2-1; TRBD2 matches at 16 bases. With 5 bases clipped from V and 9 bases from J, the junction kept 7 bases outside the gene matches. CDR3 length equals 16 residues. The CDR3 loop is CASSPGLAGGDVEQFF. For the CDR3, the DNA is TGTGCCAGCAGTCCGGGACTAGCGGGAGGGGATGTTGAGCAGTTCTTC.

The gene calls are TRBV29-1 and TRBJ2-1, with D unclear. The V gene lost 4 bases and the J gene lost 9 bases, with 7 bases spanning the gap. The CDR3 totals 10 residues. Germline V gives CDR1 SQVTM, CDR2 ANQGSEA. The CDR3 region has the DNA TGCAGCGTTGGGGGAACTGAGCAGTTCTTC. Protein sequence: CSVGGTEQFF.

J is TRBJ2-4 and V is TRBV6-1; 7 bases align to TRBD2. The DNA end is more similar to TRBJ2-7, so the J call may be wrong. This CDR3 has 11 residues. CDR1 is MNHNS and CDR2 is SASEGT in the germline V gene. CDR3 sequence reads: CASKRENEQYF. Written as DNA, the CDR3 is TGTGCCAGCAAGCGGGAAAACGAGCAGTACTTC.

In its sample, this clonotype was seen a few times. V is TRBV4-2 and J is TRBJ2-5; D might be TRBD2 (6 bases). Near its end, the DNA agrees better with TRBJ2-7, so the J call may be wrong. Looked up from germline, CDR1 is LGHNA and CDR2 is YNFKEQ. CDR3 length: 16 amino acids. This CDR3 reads CASSQEDTGVGYEQYF. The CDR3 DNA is TGTGCCAGCAGCCAAGAAGATACGGGAGTGGGCTACGAGCAGTACTTC.

The CDR3 sequence: CAISEGTSAEGDTQYF. CDR3 nucleotide sequence: TGTGCCATCAGTGAGGGTACTAGCGCTGAGGGAGATACGCAGTATTTT. This rearrangement joins TRBV10-3 to TRBJ2-3; 7 nucleotides agree with TRBD2. The CDR3 is 16 amino acids. The V gene's germline CDR1 is ENHRY and CDR2 SYGVKD. Trimming cost V 2 bases and J 5 bases; bases outside gene matches: 10.

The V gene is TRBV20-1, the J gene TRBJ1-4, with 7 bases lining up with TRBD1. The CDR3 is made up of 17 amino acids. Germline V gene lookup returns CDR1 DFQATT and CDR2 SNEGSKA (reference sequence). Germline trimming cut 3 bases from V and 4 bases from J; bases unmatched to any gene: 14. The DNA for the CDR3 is TGCAGTGCTAGTAAACCGGGACCGGGACAGAATAATGAAAAACTGTTTTTT. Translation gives CSASKPGPGQNNEKLFF.

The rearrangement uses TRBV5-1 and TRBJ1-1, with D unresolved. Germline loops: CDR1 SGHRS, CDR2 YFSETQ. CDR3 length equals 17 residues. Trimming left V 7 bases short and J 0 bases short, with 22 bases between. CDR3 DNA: TGCGCCAGCCGACTACGATACGGCGAGGGAATGAACACTGAAGCTTTCTTT. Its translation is CASRLRYGEGMNTEAFF. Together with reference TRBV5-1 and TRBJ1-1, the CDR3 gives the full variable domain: KAGVTQTPRYLIKTRGQQVTLSCSPISGHRSVSWYQQTPGQGLQFLFEYFSETQRNKGNFPGRFSGRQFSNSRSEMNVSTLELGDSALYLCASRLRYGEGMNTEAFFGQGTRLTVV.

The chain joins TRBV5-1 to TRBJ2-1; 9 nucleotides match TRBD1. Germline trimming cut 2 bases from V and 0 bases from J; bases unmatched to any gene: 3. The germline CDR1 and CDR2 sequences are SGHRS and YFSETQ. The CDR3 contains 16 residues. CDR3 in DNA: TGCGCCAGCAGCTTACAGGGACAGGGCTCCTACAATGAGCAGTTCTTC. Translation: CASSLQGQGSYNEQFF.

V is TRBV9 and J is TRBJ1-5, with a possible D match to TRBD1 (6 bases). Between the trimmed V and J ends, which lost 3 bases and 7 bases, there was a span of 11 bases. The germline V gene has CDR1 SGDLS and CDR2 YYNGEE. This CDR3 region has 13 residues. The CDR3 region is CASSEGGAQPQHF. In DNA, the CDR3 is TGTGCCAGCAGCGAGGGGGGTGCACAGCCCCAGCATTTT.

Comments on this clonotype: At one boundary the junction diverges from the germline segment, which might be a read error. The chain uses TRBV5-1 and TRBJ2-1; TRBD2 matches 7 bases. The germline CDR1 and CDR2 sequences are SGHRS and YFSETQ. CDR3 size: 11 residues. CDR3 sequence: CASSLAGEQFF. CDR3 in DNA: TGTGCCAGCAGTTTAGCGGGTGAGCAGTTCTTC.

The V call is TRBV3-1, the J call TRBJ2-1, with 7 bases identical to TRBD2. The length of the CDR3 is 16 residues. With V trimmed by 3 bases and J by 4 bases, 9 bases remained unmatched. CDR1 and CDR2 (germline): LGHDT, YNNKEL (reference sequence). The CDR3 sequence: CASSHVMTGGYNEQFF. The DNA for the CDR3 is TGTGCCAGCAGCCATGTGATGACGGGAGGATACAATGAGCAGTTCTTC.

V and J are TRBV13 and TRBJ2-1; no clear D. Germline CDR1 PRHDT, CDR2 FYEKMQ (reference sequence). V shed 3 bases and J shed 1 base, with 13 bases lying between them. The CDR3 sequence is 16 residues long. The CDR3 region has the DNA TGTGCCAGCAGCTTTCCGCCGATACATTCCTACAATGAGCAGTTCTTC. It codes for CASSFPPIHSYNEQFF.

In DNA form, the CDR3 reads TGTGCCAGCAGTTTATCCCCCCTCGGAAGCTCCTACAATGAGCAGTTCTTC. It translates to CASSLSPLGSSYNEQFF. The gene calls are TRBV27 and TRBJ2-1; no clear D gene. This CDR3 region has 17 residues. The germline gives CDR1 MNHEY, CDR2 SMNVEV (reference sequence). Trimming removed 0 bases from V and 0 bases from J, with 12 bases in between.